The entry below describes one T cell receptor (beta chain). This record belongs to a study of blood T cell repertoires in COVID-19. At the level of the study: Sources were T cells, B-cell-depleted T cells, or PBMCs; the material itself was cDNA or gDNA.

Trimming stripped 5 bases from V and 0 bases from J, with 11 bases between. Germline loops: CDR1 LNHDA, CDR2 SQIVND (reference sequence). CDR3 length: 15 amino acids. TCRdb keeps only in-frame clones here, not all; method: immunoSEQ multiplex PCR. The sample shows around 250,000 clones, roughly 89% of them seen only once. The chain recombines TRBV19 with TRBJ2-1; D call uncertain. The sequenced sample was PBMCs or T cells enriched from blood (not recorded which). This TCR derives from a woman younger than 45 who had recovered from COVID-19. In DNA form, the CDR3 reads TGTGCCAGTAGTCAGGCTCTCTACTCCTACAATGAGCAGTTCTTC. Encoded protein: CASSQALYSYNEQFF. Drawing the rest from reference TRBV19 and TRBJ2-1, the complete variable domain is DGGITQSPKYLFRKEGQNVTLSCEQNLNHDAMYWYRQDPGQGLRLIYYSQIVNDFQKGDIAEGYSVSREKKESFPLTVTSAQKNPTAFYLCASSQALYSYNEQFFGPGTRLTVL.